This passage covers 6 T cell receptor beta chains from one sample sequenced in a study of blood T cells in healthy people across ages (dated by TCRdb to between 2014 and 2017). Libraries were built with 5' RACE. The sequencing machine was an Illumina HiSeq 2500. A second PCR of about 6 to 11 cycles was run with a J-beta primer mix and a sample-barcoded 5' primer. Starting from the raw public reads, TCRdb applied fastp trimming at Q25, assembled clones with MiXCR and retained in-frame beta chains. Each record represents a unique CDR3 protein, reported with the most common genes and DNA among its rows. This sample gives approximately 940,000 distinct CDR3 sequences in total; around 49% of them show up just once. About an eighth of the sample comes from the top ten. What was sequenced was blood. Receptors originate from a man aged 25 to 45 in good health.

This clonotype was seen only a few times. The CDR3 DNA reads TGCAGTGCTAGAGACGGCCAGGGGTGGTATGGCTACACCTTC. It encodes CSARDGQGWYGYTF. This chain uses TRBV20-1 with TRBJ1-2; maybe TRBD1 (6 bases). The germline V and J ends were trimmed by 0 bases and 5 bases, with 13 bases remaining between them. This CDR3 region has 14 residues. Germline V lookup: CDR1 DFQATT, CDR2 SNEGSKA (reference sequence).

The rearrangement links TRBV6-5 to TRBJ2-7; possibly TRBD1 for D (6 bases). CDR1 and CDR2 (germline): MNHEY, SVGAGI. V was cut by 3 bases and J by 3 bases, with 12 bases left in between. This CDR3 is built from 14 residues. The CDR3 region is CASSYRDTYYEQYF. CDR3 nucleotides: TGTGCCAGCAGTTATAGGGACACTTACTACGAGCAGTACTTC.

As for this clonotype: At one of its ends the junction is not consistent with the germline gene, which may arise from a read error. V usage is TRBV6-5 and J usage is TRBJ2-3; TRBD2 aligns across 8 bases. The CDR3 length is 15 residues. CDR1 is MNHEY, CDR2 SVGAGI, per germline. This chain's CDR3 is CASSHLRGGTDTQYF. CDR3 DNA: TGTGCCAGCAGTCACCTTCGGGGGGGCACAGATACACAGTATTTT.

This clonotype was seen more than once but under ten times. The chain recombines TRBV18 with TRBJ2-3; D uncertain. The CDR3 consists of 13 residues. Germline V CDR1 and CDR2: KGHSH, LQKENI. Trimming shortened V by 3 bases and J by 2 bases, and 6 bases separated the two germline ends. In DNA, the CDR3 is TGTGCCAGCTCACCCCTAAACACAGATACGCAGTATTTT. Translating it yields CASSPLNTDTQYF.

The V and J genes are TRBV7-9 and TRBJ2-1; no firm D call. The CDR3 runs 14 residues. Germline lookup yields CDR1 SEHNR and CDR2 FQNEAQ (reference sequence). Trimming stripped 4 bases from V and 0 bases from J, with 7 bases between. This CDR3 is CASSSVPSYNEQFF. The CDR3, as DNA: TGTGCCAGCAGCTCGGTCCCCTCCTACAATGAGCAGTTCTTC. The whole variable domain, remainder taken from reference TRBV7-9 and TRBJ2-1, is DTGVSQNPRHKITKRGQNVTFRCDPISEHNRLYWYRQTLGQGPEFLTYFQNEAQLEKSRLLSDRFSAERPKGSFSTLEIQRTEQGDSAMYLCASSSVPSYNEQFFGPGTRLTVL.

In nucleotides, the CDR3 is TGCAGTGCTGAACAGGGTGCAAAGACCCAGTACTTC. Protein: CSAEQGAKTQYF. The chain links TRBV20-1 to TRBJ2-7, with D tentatively TRBD1 (6 bases). Matching the DNA end better, TRBJ2-5 makes the J call doubtful. Germline loops: CDR1 DFQATT, CDR2 SNEGSKA (reference sequence). CDR3 length equals 12 residues.